These 11 T cell receptor beta chains share one sample of origin, sequenced in a study of blood T cell repertoires in COVID-19. Generated by immunoSEQ multiplex PCR, the TCRdb table keeps only in-frame clones and is missing some. The data show under 500,000 clones, about 90% seen once. The material sequenced was PBMCs or T cells enriched from blood (not recorded which). These receptors were obtained from a woman between 18 and 30 years old with acute COVID-19.

The chain is built from TRBV2 and TRBJ1-4; 7 positions agree with TRBD1. With V trimmed by 1 base and J by 10 bases, 6 bases remained unmatched. The CDR3 totals 14 residues. Germline CDR1 SNHLY, CDR2 FYNNEI. The CDR3 DNA sequence: TGTGCCAGCAGTGAAGGAGGGGGCGGCGGAAAACTGTTTTTT. It codes for CASSEGGGGGKLFF.

This clone has more than one count but fewer than ten. This sequence joins TRBV7-9 and TRBJ2-7; perhaps TRBD1 as D (6 bases). Germline lookup yields CDR1 SEHNR and CDR2 FQNEAQ (reference sequence). Between the trimmed V and J ends, which lost 4 bases and 4 bases, there was a span of 14 bases. This CDR3 has 14 residues. CDR3 nucleotides: TGTGCCAGCAGCTCCCAGACAGGACAATACGAGCAGTACTTC. Its protein is CASSSQTGQYEQYF.

The chain uses TRBV29-1 and TRBJ2-5, with a tentative D call TRBD2 (5 bases). CDR3 length: 14 residues. V was pared by 3 bases and J by 0 bases, with 11 bases between. Per the germline V gene, CDR1 is SQVTM and CDR2 is ANQGSEA. The CDR3 nucleotides are TGCAGCGTTGACAAACGGGAAAACCAAGAGACCCAGTACTTC. Residues: CSVDKRENQETQYF. Filled out from reference TRBV29-1 and TRBJ2-5, the complete variable domain reads SAVISQKPSRDICQRGTSLTIQCQVDSQVTMMFWYRQQPGQSLTLIATANQGSEATYESGFVIDKFPISRPNLTFSTLTVSNMSPEDSSIYLCSVDKRENQETQYFGPGTRLLVL.

The CDR3 bases are TGTGCCAGCTCTCCCCAGGCCCGAGGGGAAAAACTGTTTTTT. It yields the protein CASSPQARGEKLFF. The V and J genes are TRBV19 and TRBJ1-4; D uncertain. Trimming took 9 bases from V and 8 from J, leaving 19 bases between them. The CDR3 runs to 14 residues. Germline loops: CDR1 LNHDA, CDR2 SQIVND (reference sequence).

V and J are TRBV6-1 and TRBJ2-7, with 8 bases fitting TRBD2. V shed 2 bases, J shed 3 bases, and the junction held 9 bases outside the gene matches. The CDR3 consists of 16 residues. Germline values: CDR1 MNHNS, CDR2 SASEGT. CDR3: CASSELRGGPFYEQYF. The CDR3 bases are TGTGCCAGCAGTGAACTCCGCGGGGGGCCCTTCTACGAGCAGTACTTC.

This chain connects TRBV11-2 to TRBJ2-7, with 11 bases identical to TRBD1. The CDR3 contains 14 residues. V lost 3 bases and J lost 6; bases outside the gene matches: 4. Germline V gives CDR1 SGHAT, CDR2 FQNNGV. The CDR3 region has the DNA TGTGCCAGCAGCTTCGGACAGGGGGCCATCGAGCAGTACTTC. Protein product: CASSFGQGAIEQYF.

J is TRBJ2-7 and V is TRBV19, with D perhaps TRBD1 (5 bases). Germline values: CDR1 LNHDA, CDR2 SQIVND (reference sequence). The CDR3 sequence is 15 residues long. Trimming pared 5 bases from V and 4 bases from J, leaving 18 bases between. CDR3 amino acids: CASSGALSPAYEQYF. Written as DNA, the CDR3 is TGTGCCAGTAGTGGGGCATTATCCCCTGCTTACGAGCAGTACTTC.

V and J are TRBV3-1 (or the pseudogene TRBV3-2) and TRBJ2-1, with 12 bases that match TRBD2. Unmatched junction bases numbered 14, after V lost 4 bases and J lost 10 bases. The V gene's germline CDR1 is LGHDT and CDR2 YNNKEL (reference sequence). CDR3 length equals 17 residues. In nucleotides, the CDR3 is TGTGCCAGCAGCCCGTCACCTTCTAGCGGGAGGGCCTGGGAGCAGTTCTTC. Amino acid sequence: CASSPSPSSGRAWEQFF.

The chain recombines TRBV19 with TRBJ1-3; weak D call: TRBD1 (5 bases). This CDR3 spans 16 amino acids. The germline CDR1 and CDR2 sequences are LNHDA and SQIVND (reference sequence). Between the trimmed V and J ends, which lost 1 base and 2 bases, there was a span of 12 bases. Here the CDR3 reads CASSIVRGSTGNTIYF. CDR3 bases: TGTGCCAGTAGTATAGTGCGGGGGTCTACTGGAAACACCATATATTTT.

This clone was detected a few times. V usage is TRBV5-1 and J usage is TRBJ2-7; 13 bases align to TRBD2. With 5 bases clipped from V and 1 base from J, the junction kept 6 bases outside the gene matches. Germline V gives CDR1 SGHRS, CDR2 YFSETQ. This CDR3 is built from 16 residues. Here the CDR3 reads CASSPGLAGASYEQYF. The CDR3 DNA reads as TGCGCCAGCAGTCCAGGACTAGCGGGGGCTTCCTACGAGCAGTACTTC.

The chain is built from TRBV11-2 and TRBJ2-1; 7 nucleotides agree with TRBD2. Germline V gene sequence: CDR1 SGHAT, CDR2 FQNNGV. The CDR3 sequence is 15 residues long. The V gene end was trimmed by 1 base and the J gene end by 0 bases; junction bases not matched to a gene: 0. Here the CDR3 reads CASSLGGSSYNEQFF. CDR3 nucleotides: TGTGCCAGCAGCTTAGGCGGGAGCTCCTACAATGAGCAGTTCTTC.